Shown below are 30 T cell receptor beta chains from a single sample sequenced in a study of T cell clonotyping in hematopoietic cell transplantation. This table comes from immunoSEQ multiplex PCR, and its TCRdb copy is limited to in-frame clones, with some not included. Found here are approximately 30,000 clones, around 95% of them singletons; the top ten hold 1.4% to 1.5%. The sequencing sample was made of peripheral blood mononuclear cells. The receptors originated from a man aged 45 to 65 in good health. Some clones in this sample may be carry-over from other donors' samples.

This clone appeared once. This rearrangement joins TRBV21-1 to TRBJ2-1; the table's TRBD2 call for D was not verified on the DNA. TRBV21-1 is tagged as a pseudogene. This CDR3 has 15 residues. CDR3 sequence reads: CASSKGISGLHEQFF. DNA for the CDR3: TGTGCCAGCAGCAAAGGGATTTCCGGGTTACATGAGCAGTTCTTC.

This clone has just one count. The V gene is TRBV5-1, the J gene TRBJ1-2, with 9 bases lining up with TRBD1. The CDR3 consists of 14 residues. V lost 6 bases to trimming and J lost 4 bases; unmatched junction nucleotides: 7. Germline CDR1 reads SGHRS; CDR2 reads YFSETQ. CDR3 coding DNA: TGCGCCAGCACCCTGGACAGGGGCAGCTATGGCTACACCTTC. Protein sequence: CASTLDRGSYGYTF.

The chain combines TRBV4-2 with TRBJ2-3; tentative D call: TRBD2 (5 bases). The CDR3 spans 15 residues. Per germline, CDR1 LGHNA and CDR2 YNFKEQ. V lost 0 bases, J lost 10 bases, and 17 bases lay in between. DNA of the CDR3: TGTGCCAGCAGCCAAGATCGTATCGGACTTTCATCGCAGTATTTT. Translation: CASSQDRIGLSSQYF.

This clone was counted a few times. The gene calls are TRBV27 and TRBJ2-1, with TRBD2 matching over 9 bases. Trimming at V came to 6 bases and at J to 6 bases, leaving 12 bases not matched to a gene. The germline gives CDR1 MNHEY, CDR2 SMNVEV (reference sequence). The CDR3 is 16 residues long. The chain's CDR3 is CASRQIAGEHRNEQFF. Written as DNA, the CDR3 is TGTGCCAGCAGGCAAATAGCGGGGGAACACCGCAATGAGCAGTTCTTC.

The chain joins TRBV4-3 to TRBJ1-3; D remains ambiguous. CDR1 is LGHNA, CDR2 YSLEER, per germline. V was cut by 0 bases and J by 0 bases, with 9 bases left in between. The CDR3 has 16 residues. The CDR3 DNA reads as TGCGCCAGCAGCCAAGATGGGCCGAGCTCTGGAAACACCATATATTTT. Its translation: CASSQDGPSSGNTIYF.

The CDR3 DNA sequence: TGCGCCAGCAGCCTATCGGGGGTAGGTGATACGCAGTATTTT. Protein sequence: CASSLSGVGDTQYF. The chain uses TRBV4-1 and TRBJ2-3; tentative D call: TRBD2 (6 bases). The CDR3 has 14 amino acids. CDR1 and CDR2 (germline): MGHRA, YSYEKL. V was clipped by 4 bases and J by 6 bases, with 14 bases between them.

The chain combines TRBV5-1 with TRBJ1-2, with TRBD1 as a possible D gene (6 bases). This CDR3 has 13 residues. Trimming took 4 bases from V and 7 from J, leaving 14 bases between them. Germline assignment: CDR1 SGHRS and CDR2 YFSETQ. The CDR3 sequence: CASSDQGSSGYTF. The CDR3 DNA reads TGCGCCAGCAGCGATCAGGGGAGTAGTGGCTACACCTTC.

V gene TRBV27 combines with J gene TRBJ1-5; the D is unclear. Trimming took off 5 bases at V and 0 bases at J, with 14 bases between the two ends. CDR3 length equals 16 residues. Germline V gene lookup returns CDR1 MNHEY and CDR2 SMNVEV (reference sequence). The CDR3 nucleotides are TGTGCCAGCAGTGCGAAAGACTGGTATAGCAATCAGCCCCAGCATTTT. Residues: CASSAKDWYSNQPQHF.

This clone was counted between two and nine times. The rearrangement links TRBV6-6 to TRBJ1-1; no clear D. CDR3 length: 14 amino acids. Germline CDR1 reads MNHNY; CDR2 reads SVGAGI (reference sequence). Trimming shortened V by 0 bases and J by 6 bases, and 11 bases separated the two germline ends. The CDR3 protein is CASSYSNGLAEAFF. As DNA, the CDR3 is TGTGCCAGCAGTTACTCGAATGGTCTCGCTGAAGCTTTCTTT.

This chain links TRBV5-6 with TRBJ1-6; possible D gene TRBD1, 6 bases. The CDR3 contains 15 residues. Germline-derived CDR1 and CDR2 are SGHDT and YYEEEE. Trimming stripped 6 bases from V and 6 bases from J, with 16 bases between. For the CDR3, the DNA is TGTGCCAGCATATCAGGGGCCTACATTAATTCACCCCTCCACTTT. It is translated as CASISGAYINSPLHF.

The chain couples TRBV2 to TRBJ1-1; D unclear. The CDR3 has 14 residues. CDR1 SNHLY and CDR2 FYNNEI come from the germline V gene. Trimming stripped 6 bases from V and 1 base from J, with 12 bases between. The DNA for the CDR3 is TGTGCCAGCAGGAAGGACGGCACGAACACTGAAGCTTTCTTT. Amino acids: CASRKDGTNTEAFF.

The chain carries TRBV6-1 and TRBJ2-3; D call uncertain. There are 14 residues in the CDR3. Trimming pared 7 bases from V and 0 bases from J, leaving 11 bases between. Germline lookup yields CDR1 MNHNS and CDR2 SASEGT. This CDR3 is CASKTATSTDTQYF. CDR3 sequence (DNA): TGTGCCAGCAAAACAGCTACTAGCACAGATACGCAGTATTTT.

The chain recombines TRBV7-2 with TRBJ2-3; 9 bases match TRBD1. The CDR3 consists of 16 residues. Germline values: CDR1 SGHTA, CDR2 FQGNSA. After removal of 0 bases from V and 0 bases from J, the junction contained 1 base not matched to a gene. CDR3 in DNA: TGTGCCAGCAGCTTAGCAGGGACAGGGAGCACAGATACGCAGTATTTT. Its translation: CASSLAGTGSTDTQYF.

V usage is TRBV30 and J usage is TRBJ1-5; D is unresolved. V gave up 3 bases and J gave up 7 bases, with 16 bases separating them. This CDR3 region has 14 residues. Germline lookup yields CDR1 GTSNPN and CDR2 SVGIG (reference sequence). CDR3 residues: CAWSPEVILQPQHF. The CDR3 nucleotides are TGTGCCTGGAGCCCCGAGGTGATTCTCCAGCCCCAGCATTTT.

The gene calls are TRBV30 and TRBJ2-5; 12 nucleotides match TRBD2. The germline gives CDR1 GTSNPN, CDR2 SVGIG (reference sequence). The CDR3 length is 15 residues. Trimming removed 1 base from V and 5 bases from J; junction bases left unmatched: 5. The CDR3 region has the DNA TGTGCCTGGAGTGCCCTAGCGGGGGGGCTTGAGACCCAGTACTTC. It is translated as CAWSALAGGLETQYF.

In DNA, the CDR3 is TGTGCCAGTAGTATCACAGGGGCGGGGGCGCAGAACACTGAAGCTTTCTTT. Its protein product is CASSITGAGAQNTEAFF. V usage is TRBV19 and J usage is TRBJ1-1; 7 positions agree with TRBD1. Germline V gene lookup returns CDR1 LNHDA and CDR2 SQIVND (reference sequence). J was trimmed by 1 base and V by 3 bases; bases with no gene match: 11. CDR3 size: 17 residues.

This rearrangement joins TRBV5-1 to TRBJ2-7; 7 bases fit TRBD1. The CDR3 has 15 amino acids. Looked up from germline, CDR1 is SGHRS and CDR2 is YFSETQ. Trimming took 8 bases from V and 0 from J; bases not matched to a gene: 11. The DNA for the CDR3 is TGCGCCAGTTCACGGGTAGGACAGGACTCCTACGAGCAGTACTTC. It encodes CASSRVGQDSYEQYF. Looking up the rest from reference TRBV5-1 and TRBJ2-7 gives the full variable domain: KAGVTQTPRYLIKTRGQQVTLSCSPISGHRSVSWYQQTPGQGLQFLFEYFSETQRNKGNFPGRFSGRQFSNSRSEMNVSTLELGDSALYLCASSRVGQDSYEQYFGPGTRLTVT.

The V gene is TRBV5-5, the J gene TRBJ2-4; the match to TRBD1 covers 12 bases. CDR3 length: 16 amino acids. Germline V gene data show CDR1 as SGHKS and CDR2 as YYEKEE (reference sequence). V trimming: 4 bases; J trimming: 7 bases; junction bases outside the gene matches: 9. The CDR3 loop is CASSLGTGGAWNIQYF. In DNA, the CDR3 is TGTGCCAGCAGCCTAGGGACAGGGGGCGCTTGGAACATTCAGTACTTC.

This chain joins TRBV6-6 and TRBJ2-7; D is ambiguous. Germline CDR1 reads MNHNY; CDR2 reads SVGAGI (reference sequence). Trimming left V 2 bases short and J 0 bases short, with 11 bases between. This CDR3 contains 15 residues. The CDR3 sequence is CASSYPRKDSYEQYF. CDR3 nucleotide sequence: TGTGCCAGCAGTTACCCGCGCAAGGACTCCTACGAGCAGTACTTC.

The V gene is TRBV19, the J gene TRBJ1-2, with D tentatively TRBD1 (6 bases). The CDR3 totals 16 residues. V shed 5 bases and J shed 4 bases, with 20 bases lying between them. Germline CDR1 and CDR2: LNHDA and SQIVND (reference sequence). This CDR3 reads CASSEGTLGIPYGYTF. The CDR3 nucleotides read TGTGCCAGTAGTGAGGGGACACTAGGGATACCCTATGGCTACACCTTC.

This clone was picked up one time. The chain carries TRBV28 and TRBJ2-7, with TRBD1 as a possible D gene (6 bases). Germline V lookup: CDR1 MDHEN, CDR2 SYDVKM. The CDR3 sequence is 13 residues long. Trimming stripped 6 bases from V and 2 bases from J, with 11 bases between. CDR3 bases: TGTGCCAGCAGACTGAGACAGGCCTACGAGCAGTACTTC. It specifies CASRLRQAYEQYF.

The count of this clone is one. This chain joins TRBV6-4 and TRBJ2-3; 11 bases line up with TRBD2. The CDR3 has 15 amino acids. Per the germline V gene, CDR1 is MRHNA and CDR2 is SNTAGT. The J segment lost 5 bases and the V segment lost 3 bases, leaving 4 bases of the junction unmatched. DNA for the CDR3: TGTGCCAGCAGTGATACTAGCGGGGGCGGAGATACGCAGTATTTT. Translation gives CASSDTSGGGDTQYF.

This rearrangement joins TRBV5-1 to TRBJ1-2; D remains unclear. Trimming cost V 2 bases and J 2 bases, with 4 bases left between them. The germline gives CDR1 SGHRS, CDR2 YFSETQ. This CDR3 spans 12 amino acids. The CDR3 region is CASSFQNYGYTF. The CDR3 coding sequence is TGCGCCAGCAGCTTCCAGAACTATGGCTACACCTTC.

CDR3 amino acids: CSVVIGGGSYGYTF. CDR3 nucleotide sequence: TGCAGCGTTGTGATAGGGGGAGGAAGCTATGGCTACACCTTC. The chain carries TRBV29-1 and TRBJ1-2, with D possibly matching TRBD1 (6 bases). The germline V gene encodes CDR1 SQVTM and CDR2 ANQGSEA. The V end lost 4 bases, the J end lost 4 bases, and 16 bases lay between the germline ends. The CDR3 loop spans 14 amino acids.

This chain uses TRBV4-3 with TRBJ2-7; D unresolved. V lost 0 bases and J lost 0, with 12 bases in between. Per the germline V gene, CDR1 is LGHNA and CDR2 is YSLEER. The CDR3 is made up of 16 amino acids. In nucleotides, the CDR3 is TGCGCCAGCAGCCAAGAGTCGCCTCCTAGCTCCTACGAGCAGTACTTC. Translating it yields CASSQESPPSSYEQYF.

The gene calls are TRBV28 and TRBJ1-1; 10 bases are shared with TRBD1. From germline, CDR1 is MDHEN and CDR2 SYDVKM. With 5 bases clipped from V and 5 bases from J, the junction kept 5 bases outside the gene matches. CDR3 length: 14 residues. The chain's CDR3 is CASSRTGGLTEAFF. CDR3 DNA: TGTGCCAGCAGTCGGACAGGGGGTCTAACTGAAGCTTTCTTT.

The V gene is TRBV4-3, the J gene TRBJ2-1; D is uncertain. This CDR3 comprises 14 residues. CDR1 LGHNA and CDR2 YSLEER come from the germline V gene. Deletions cut 1 base from V and 4 bases from J, with 8 bases between. The CDR3 spells CASSQGSPYNEQFF. As DNA, the CDR3 is TGCGCCAGCAGCCAAGGGTCACCGTACAATGAGCAGTTCTTC.

The V gene is TRBV18, the J gene TRBJ1-2; D is perhaps TRBD1 (6 bases). Between the trimmed V and J ends, which lost 3 bases and 4 bases, there was a span of 12 bases. Germline V gene data show CDR1 as KGHSH and CDR2 as LQKENI. CDR3 length: 14 amino acids. In nucleotides, the CDR3 is TGTGCCAGCTCACCCCGGACAGAAAGCTATGGCTACACCTTC. Its protein product is CASSPRTESYGYTF.

This chain connects TRBV30 to TRBJ1-3; 9 bases are shared with TRBD1. The J segment lost 6 bases and the V segment lost 5 bases, leaving 2 bases of the junction unmatched. Germline lookup yields CDR1 GTSNPN and CDR2 SVGIG (reference sequence). This CDR3 has 12 amino acids. The CDR3 DNA follows: TGTGCCTGGGACAGGGGGTTAAACACCATATATTTT. Its protein product is CAWDRGLNTIYF.

The chain couples TRBV19 to TRBJ1-4; TRBD1 aligns across 10 bases. The CDR3 has 13 amino acids. The germline V gene has CDR1 LNHDA and CDR2 SQIVND (reference sequence). Unmatched junction bases numbered 1, after V lost 5 bases and J lost 7 bases. The CDR3, as DNA: TGTGCCAGTAGTGGGACAGGGGTTGAAAAACTGTTTTTT. Translating it yields CASSGTGVEKLFF.